This T cell receptor (beta chain) originates from a study of a mutant IDH1 vaccine in newly diagnosed glioma. Study details: First vaccine doses came 4-6 weeks after radiotherapy alone, or with temozolomide cycles.

Whole-study findings and limits: No link was apparently found between pseudoprogression and changes in top peripheral T cell clonotypes.

For this clone: Its matching antigen is unknown.

The germline V gene has CDR1 SNHLY and CDR2 FYNNEI. The CDR3 is made up of 15 amino acids. The germline V and J ends were trimmed by 7 bases and 4 bases, with 17 bases remaining between them. Described time point: week 35, safety follow-up. The investigators gave 300 ug of mutant IDH1 20-mer peptide in each vaccine dose, together with topical imiquimod. Repertoires were generated with immunoSEQ multiplex PCR, while TCRdb's copy carries only in-frame clones and drops some. This table holds tens of thousands of clones, 80% to 85% found once. This chain connects TRBV2 to TRBJ1-5; the D gene is possibly TRBD1 (6 bases). The sequences come from PBMCs, collected from a glioma patient whose treatment included an IDH1 peptide vaccine. The sequence came from a man aged 18 to 35 with glioma. CDR3 amino acids: CASTILPGQNQPQHF. The CDR3 DNA reads as TGTGCCAGCACCATCTTGCCGGGACAAAATCAGCCCCAGCATTTT.